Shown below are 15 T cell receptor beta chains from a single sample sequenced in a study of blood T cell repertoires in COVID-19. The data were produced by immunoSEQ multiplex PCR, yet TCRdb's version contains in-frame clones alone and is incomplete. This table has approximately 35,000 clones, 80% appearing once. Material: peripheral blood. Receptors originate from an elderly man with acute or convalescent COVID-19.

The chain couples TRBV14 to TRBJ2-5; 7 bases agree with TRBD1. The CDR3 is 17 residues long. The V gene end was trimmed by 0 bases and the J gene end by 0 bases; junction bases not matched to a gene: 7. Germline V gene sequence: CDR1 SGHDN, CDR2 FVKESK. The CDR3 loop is CASSQDFHRGYQETQYF. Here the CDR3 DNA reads TGTGCCAGCAGCCAAGATTTCCACAGGGGATACCAAGAGACCCAGTACTTC.

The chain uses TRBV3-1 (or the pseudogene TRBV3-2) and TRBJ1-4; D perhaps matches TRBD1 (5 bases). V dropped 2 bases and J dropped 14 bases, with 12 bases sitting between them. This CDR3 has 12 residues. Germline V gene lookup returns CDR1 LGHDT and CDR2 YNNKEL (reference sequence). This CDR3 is CASSQQGLGLFF. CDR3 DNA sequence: TGTGCCAGCAGCCAACAGGGCTTAGGGCTGTTTTTT.

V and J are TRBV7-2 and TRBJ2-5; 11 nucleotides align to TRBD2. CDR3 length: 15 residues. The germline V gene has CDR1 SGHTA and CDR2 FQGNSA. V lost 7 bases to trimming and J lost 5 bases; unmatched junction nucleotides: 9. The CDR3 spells CASMVAGGPRETQYF. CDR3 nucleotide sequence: TGTGCCAGCATGGTAGCGGGGGGGCCTAGGGAGACCCAGTACTTC.

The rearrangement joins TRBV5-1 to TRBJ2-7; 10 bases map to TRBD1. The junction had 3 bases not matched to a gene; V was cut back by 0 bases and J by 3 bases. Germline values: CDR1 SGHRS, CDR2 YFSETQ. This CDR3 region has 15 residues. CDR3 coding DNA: TGCGCCAGCAGCTTGGTCGGGGACAGGGGCTACGAGCAGTACTTC. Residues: CASSLVGDRGYEQYF.

CDR3 coding DNA: TGTGCCATCAGTTCCGGGTCCAAGAACACTGAAGCTTTCTTT. This translates into CAISSGSKNTEAFF. The gene calls are TRBV10-3 and TRBJ1-1; D unclear. The CDR3 loop spans 14 amino acids. Germline CDR1 is ENHRY and CDR2 is SYGVKD. V was clipped by 5 bases and J by 1 base, with 11 bases between them.

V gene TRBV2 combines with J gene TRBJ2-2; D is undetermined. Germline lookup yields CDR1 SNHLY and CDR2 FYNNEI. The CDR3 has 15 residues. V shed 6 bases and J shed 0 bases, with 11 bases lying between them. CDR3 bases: TGTGCCAGCAGGCGAGGAATCGCGAACACCGGGGAGCTGTTTTTT. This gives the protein CASRRGIANTGELFF.

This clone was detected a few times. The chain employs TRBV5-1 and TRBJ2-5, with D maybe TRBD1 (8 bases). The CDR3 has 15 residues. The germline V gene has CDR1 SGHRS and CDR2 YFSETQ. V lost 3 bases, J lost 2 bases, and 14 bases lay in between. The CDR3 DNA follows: TGCGCCAGCAGCTCCGGACAGGGAGGGCAAGAGACCCAGTACTTC. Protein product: CASSSGQGGQETQYF.

This CDR3 reads CASSFSSRDRVISPLHF. As DNA, the CDR3 is TGTGCCAGCAGTTTCTCGAGCCGGGACAGGGTTATTTCACCCCTCCACTTT. The chain couples TRBV7-2 to TRBJ1-6; TRBD1 matches at 9 bases. Germline V gene sequence: CDR1 SGHTA, CDR2 FQGNSA. CDR3 length: 17 amino acids. V lost 6 bases, J lost 9 bases, and 15 bases stayed unmatched.

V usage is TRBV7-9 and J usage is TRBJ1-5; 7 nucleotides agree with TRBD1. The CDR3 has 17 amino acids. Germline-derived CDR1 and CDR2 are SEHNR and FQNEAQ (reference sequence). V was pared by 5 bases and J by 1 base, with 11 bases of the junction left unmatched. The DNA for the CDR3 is TGTGCCAGCAGCCACGACAGGGTTGATATAAGCAATCAGCCCCAGCATTTT. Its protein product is CASSHDRVDISNQPQHF.

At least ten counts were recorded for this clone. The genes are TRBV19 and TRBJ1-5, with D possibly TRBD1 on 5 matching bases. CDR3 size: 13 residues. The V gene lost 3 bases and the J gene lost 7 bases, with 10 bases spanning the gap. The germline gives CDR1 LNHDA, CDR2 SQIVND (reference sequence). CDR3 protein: CASSIWSGQPQHF. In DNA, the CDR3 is TGTGCCAGTAGTATTTGGTCAGGGCAGCCCCAGCATTTT.

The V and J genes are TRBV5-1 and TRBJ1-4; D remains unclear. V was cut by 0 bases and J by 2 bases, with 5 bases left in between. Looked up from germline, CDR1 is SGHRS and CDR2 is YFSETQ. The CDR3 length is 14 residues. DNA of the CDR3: TGCGCCAGCAGCTTGGACAGTACTAATGAAAAACTGTTTTTT. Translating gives CASSLDSTNEKLFF. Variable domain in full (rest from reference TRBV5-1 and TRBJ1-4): KAGVTQTPRYLIKTRGQQVTLSCSPISGHRSVSWYQQTPGQGLQFLFEYFSETQRNKGNFPGRFSGRQFSNSRSEMNVSTLELGDSALYLCASSLDSTNEKLFFGSGTQLSVL.

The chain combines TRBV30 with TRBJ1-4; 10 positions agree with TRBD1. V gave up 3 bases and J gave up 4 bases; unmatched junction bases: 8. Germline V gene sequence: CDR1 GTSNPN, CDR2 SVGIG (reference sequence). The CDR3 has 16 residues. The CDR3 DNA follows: TGTGCCTGGAGGCCAGGGACAGGGGCGAATAATGAAAAACTGTTTTTT. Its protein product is CAWRPGTGANNEKLFF.

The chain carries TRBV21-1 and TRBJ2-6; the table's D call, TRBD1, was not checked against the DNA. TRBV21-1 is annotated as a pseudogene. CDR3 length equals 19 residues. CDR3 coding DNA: TGTGCCAGCAGGACGCCCGGACAGGGGATTTTAGCTGGGGCCAACGTCCTGACTTTC. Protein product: CASRTPGQGILAGANVLTF.

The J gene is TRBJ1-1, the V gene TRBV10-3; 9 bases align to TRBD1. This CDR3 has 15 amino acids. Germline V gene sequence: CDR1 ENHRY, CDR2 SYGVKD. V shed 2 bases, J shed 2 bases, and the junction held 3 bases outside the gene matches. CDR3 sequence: CAISEPDRGNTEAFF. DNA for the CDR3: TGTGCCATCAGTGAGCCGGACAGGGGAAACACTGAAGCTTTCTTT.

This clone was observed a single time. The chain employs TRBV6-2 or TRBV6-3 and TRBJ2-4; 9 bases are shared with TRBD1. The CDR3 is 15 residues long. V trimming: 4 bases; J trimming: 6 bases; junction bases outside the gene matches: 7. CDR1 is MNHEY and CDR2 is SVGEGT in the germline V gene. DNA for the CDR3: TGTGCCAGCAGTTCTCACCGGGACAGGGCAAACATTCAGTACTTC. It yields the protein CASSSHRDRANIQYF.